The TCR beta chain described here comes from a study of coeliac disease. Of note for this clone: The sample contains more than one DNA sequence encoding this CDR3.

Clones were read by immunoSEQ multiplex PCR, and TCRdb kept only the in-frame ones, dropping some. The sample comprises roughly 960 clones, around 60% of which are singletons, and roughly 12% rests with the top ten. The CDR3 totals 16 residues. Germline CDR1 is SGHDT and CDR2 is YYEEEE. V shed 0 bases and J 4 bases; nucleotides not matched to a gene: 8. The TCR sequence derives from a woman between 45 and 65 years old with celiac disease on a gluten-free diet. The sample consisted of lamina propria lymphocytes from the gut. The V call is TRBV5-6, the J call TRBJ1-2; TRBD1 matches at 8 bases. For the CDR3, the DNA is TGTGCCAGCAGCTTGGTTTTCGGACAGGGAAGCTATGGCTACACCTTC. It encodes CASSLVFGQGSYGYTF.